The 30 T cell receptor beta chains reported below all come from one sample, sequenced in a study of spatial heterogeneity in lung cancer. One entry per CDR3 protein results from TCRdb running MiXCR on the 5' RACE reads. The table records about 95,000 distinct CDR3 sequences, over 8.5% of them present only once. Time point: sample taken at primary tumor resection. Unsorted tumor, nontumor lung tissue or cryopreserved PBMC supplied the whole RNA. The sequences come from PBMCs, collected at surgery. The receptors stem from a male donor with early-stage non-small cell lung cancer.

This clonotype was seen a few times. The CDR3 bases are TGTGCCAGCAGTGACCGGACAGTGAATCAGCCCCAGCATTTT. Translated: CASSDRTVNQPQHF. The genes are TRBV2 and TRBJ1-5; TRBD1 might be the D (6 bases). V lost 3 bases and J 4 bases, leaving 10 bases between the germline ends. Germline V gives CDR1 SNHLY, CDR2 FYNNEI. This CDR3 is built from 14 residues.

This clonotype came up many times. The chain combines TRBV29-1 with TRBJ2-3, with D hard to call. The V end lost 4 bases, the J end lost 4 bases, and 3 bases lay between the germline ends. This CDR3 contains 10 residues. The V gene's germline CDR1 is SQVTM and CDR2 ANQGSEA. The CDR3 DNA reads TGCAGCGTTGCCCCAGATACGCAGTATTTT. Translated, it gives CSVAPDTQYF.

The chain recombines TRBV28 with TRBJ1-1, with TRBD1 matching over 9 bases. CDR1 and CDR2 (germline): MDHEN, SYDVKM. V was clipped by 2 bases and J by 1 base; unmatched bases: 8. The CDR3 spans 17 residues. CDR3 nucleotide sequence: TGTGCCAGCAGTTTAAGGTACAGGGGGCCGAGGAACACTGAAGCTTTCTTT. This encodes CASSLRYRGPRNTEAFF. Full variable domain (rest looked up from reference TRBV28 and TRBJ1-1): DVKVTQSSRYLVKRTGEKVFLECVQDMDHENMFWYRQDPGLGLRLIYFSYDVKMKEKGDIPEGYSVSREKKERFSLILESASTNQTSMYLCASSLRYRGPRNTEAFFGQGTRLTVV.

This clonotype was observed a few times. The chain uses TRBV12-3 or TRBV12-4 and TRBJ2-2, with 10 bases identical to TRBD1. The ends lost 3 bases at V and 4 bases at J; junction bases unmatched: 5. The CDR3 is 16 amino acids. In nucleotides, the CDR3 is TGTGCCAGCAGTTTTGGGGACAGGGGAGTCACCGGGGAGCTGTTTTTT. This translates into CASSFGDRGVTGELFF.

This clonotype was counted at least ten times. This chain connects TRBV29-1 to TRBJ2-1; D not certain. The CDR3 sequence is 12 residues long. Germline CDR1 and CDR2: SQVTM and ANQGSEA. V lost 8 bases and J 8 bases, leaving 16 bases between the germline ends. CDR3: CSCRVWMDEQFF. CDR3 sequence (DNA): TGCAGCTGTCGGGTTTGGATGGATGAGCAGTTCTTC.

This clonotype was counted only a few times. The chain has TRBV5-1 and TRBJ2-2, with 9 nucleotides matching TRBD1. The CDR3 extends over 15 amino acids. The J segment lost 5 bases and the V segment lost 6 bases, leaving 8 bases of the junction unmatched. Looked up from germline, CDR1 is SGHRS and CDR2 is YFSETQ. The CDR3 nucleotides read TGCGCCAGCACCCCAGACAGGGGGAAAACCGGGGAGCTGTTTTTT. Translated, it gives CASTPDRGKTGELFF.

This clonotype was seen repeatedly, ten times or more. This chain uses TRBV6-2 or TRBV6-3 with TRBJ2-7, with 8 bases lining up with TRBD1. There are 15 residues in the CDR3. The junction had 7 bases not matched to a gene; V was cut back by 6 bases and J by 0 bases. Germline loops: CDR1 MNHEY, CDR2 SVGEGT. The CDR3 DNA is TGTGCCAGCAGCAGCTGGGACAGGAGCTCCTACGAGCAGTACTTC. Translating it yields CASSSWDRSSYEQYF.

This clonotype came up a few times. The rearrangement links TRBV25-1 to TRBJ1-2, with a tentative D call TRBD1 (6 bases). From germline, CDR1 is MGHDK and CDR2 SYGVNS. Trimming removed 6 bases from V and 0 bases from J, with 14 bases in between. This CDR3 is 15 amino acids long. The CDR3 DNA reads as TGTGCCAGCAGAGGAACAGGGACCGCTAACTATGGCTACACCTTC. This codes for CASRGTGTANYGYTF.

There are many counts of this clonotype. The rearrangement joins TRBV29-1 to TRBJ2-3, with a weak D call TRBD2 (5 bases). With 7 bases removed from V and 0 bases from J, the gap between germline ends came to 14 bases. This CDR3 has 14 amino acids. CDR1 is SQVTM and CDR2 is ANQGSEA in the germline V gene. CDR3 coding DNA: TGCAGCGCCCGGGATTGGACTAGCACAGATACGCAGTATTTT. The encoded protein is CSARDWTSTDTQYF.

There are many counts of this clonotype. V gene TRBV7-9 combines with J gene TRBJ1-4; perhaps TRBD1 as D (5 bases). V gave up 3 bases and J gave up 10 bases, with 12 bases separating them. Per the germline V gene, CDR1 is SEHNR and CDR2 is FQNEAQ (reference sequence). The CDR3 extends over 13 amino acids. The CDR3 sequence: CASSFSQGGKLFF. The CDR3 bases are TGTGCCAGCAGCTTTTCCCAGGGAGGAAAACTGTTTTTT.

A few counts support this clonotype. This chain uses TRBV5-1 with TRBJ1-3; D uncertain. The CDR3 is 14 amino acids. V was pared by 3 bases and J by 1 base, with 8 bases between. CDR1 and CDR2 from the germline V gene are SGHRS and YFSETQ. The CDR3 bases are TGCGCCAGCAGCTCCCCGGGATCTGGAAACACCATATATTTT. Amino acids: CASSSPGSGNTIYF.

There are many counts of this clonotype. CDR3 protein: CSAGGVGNQPQHF. The DNA of the CDR3 is TGCAGCGCGGGGGGCGTGGGCAATCAGCCCCAGCATTTT. V is TRBV29-1 and J is TRBJ1-5; possible D gene TRBD1, 6 bases. CDR1 SQVTM and CDR2 ANQGSEA come from the germline V gene. V lost 7 bases, J lost 2 bases, and 12 bases lay in between. The CDR3 contains 13 residues.

This rearrangement joins TRBV24-1 to TRBJ2-1, with 10 positions matching TRBD2. Per germline, CDR1 KGHDR and CDR2 SFDVKD. The CDR3 has 15 residues. V shed 9 bases and J 7 bases; nucleotides not matched to a gene: 11. Here the CDR3 reads CATLLLAGRWNEQFF. CDR3 sequence (DNA): TGTGCCACCCTCCTACTAGCGGGAAGATGGAATGAGCAGTTCTTC.

The V gene is TRBV29-1, the J gene TRBJ2-1, with D perhaps matching TRBD2 (6 bases). The CDR3 runs 11 residues. Germline V gene sequence: CDR1 SQVTM, CDR2 ANQGSEA. With 4 bases removed from V and 10 bases from J, the gap between germline ends came to 11 bases. The chain's CDR3 is CSVAGTGEQFF. CDR3 sequence (DNA): TGCAGCGTTGCAGGGACTGGGGAGCAGTTCTTC.

This clonotype occurred a few times. V usage is TRBV5-5 and J usage is TRBJ2-6, with D unclear. V lost 0 bases and J lost 1, with 5 bases in between. The germline CDR1 and CDR2 sequences are SGHKS and YYEKEE (reference sequence). The CDR3 loop spans 15 amino acids. The DNA of the CDR3 is TGTGCCAGCAGCTTGGTAGGATCTGGGGCCAACGTCCTGACTTTC. Its translation is CASSLVGSGANVLTF.

This clonotype came up many times. The chain joins TRBV28 to TRBJ2-7; the D gene is possibly TRBD1 (6 bases). With 6 bases removed from V and 1 base from J, the gap between germline ends came to 10 bases. The germline V gene has CDR1 MDHEN and CDR2 SYDVKM. The CDR3 is made up of 13 amino acids. CDR3: CASSPGQSYEQYF. CDR3 DNA sequence: TGTGCCAGCAGCCCAGGACAGTCCTACGAGCAGTACTTC.

This clonotype has more than one count but fewer than ten. V gene TRBV20-1 combines with J gene TRBJ2-7, with D unresolved. The CDR3 loop spans 14 amino acids. With 8 bases removed from V and 2 bases from J, the gap between germline ends came to 19 bases. Germline V lookup: CDR1 DFQATT, CDR2 SNEGSKA (reference sequence). For the CDR3, the DNA is TGCAGTTCTACCCCGCCCCAGAGGACCTACGAGCAGTACTTC. It is translated as CSSTPPQRTYEQYF.

Ten or more counts support this clonotype. The chain links TRBV4-2 to TRBJ2-7; 10 positions match TRBD2. With V trimmed by 4 bases and J by 2 bases, 5 bases remained unmatched. Germline V lookup: CDR1 LGHNA, CDR2 YNFKEQ. The CDR3 runs to 15 residues. The CDR3 DNA reads as TGTGCCAGCAGCCTTAGACTAGCGGGCCCCTACGAGCAGTACTTC. Translated: CASSLRLAGPYEQYF.

V usage is TRBV5-1 and J usage is TRBJ1-1, with D possibly TRBD1 on 6 matching bases. Looked up from germline, CDR1 is SGHRS and CDR2 is YFSETQ. V shed 2 bases and J shed 7 bases, with 12 bases lying between them. The length of the CDR3 is 13 residues. As DNA, the CDR3 is TGCGCCAGCAGCTTCCAGGGGACGGGTGAAGCTTTCTTT. Protein: CASSFQGTGEAFF.

This clonotype was counted only a few times. The chain employs TRBV6-6 and TRBJ2-5, with a weak D call TRBD2 (5 bases). Trimming shortened V by 4 bases and J by 5 bases, and 8 bases separated the two germline ends. The germline CDR1 and CDR2 sequences are MNHNY and SVGAGI (reference sequence). The length of the CDR3 is 12 residues. The CDR3 nucleotides read TGTGCCAGCAGTTCGGGGTCGGAGACCCAGTACTTC. It translates to CASSSGSETQYF.

In its sample, this clonotype was seen many times. The rearrangement uses TRBV4-1 and TRBJ2-1, with 7 bases fitting TRBD2. Germline assignment: CDR1 MGHRA and CDR2 YSYEKL. The CDR3 covers 14 residues. Germline trimming cut 4 bases from V and 10 bases from J; bases unmatched to any gene: 10. This CDR3 reads CASSPRPLTSEQFF. The CDR3 region has the DNA TGCGCCAGCAGCCCTCGACCACTGACTAGCGAGCAGTTCTTC.

Many counts were recorded for this clonotype. This sequence joins TRBV7-9 and TRBJ1-3; weak D call: TRBD1 (5 bases). Trimming stripped 4 bases from V and 0 bases from J, with 16 bases between. Germline CDR1 and CDR2: SEHNR and FQNEAQ (reference sequence). This CDR3 has 17 amino acids. The CDR3 nucleotides are TGTGCCAGCAGCTGGAATAAGGGGAAATCCTCTGGAAACACCATATATTTT. This gives the protein CASSWNKGKSSGNTIYF.

The chain joins TRBV7-6 to TRBJ2-1, with D uncertain. The germline gives CDR1 SGHVS, CDR2 FNYEAQ. The CDR3 contains 13 residues. Between the trimmed V and J ends, which lost 3 bases and 5 bases, there was a span of 8 bases. In DNA, the CDR3 is TGTGCCAGCAGCTTCCTGTCCAACAATGAGCAGTTCTTC. As protein: CASSFLSNNEQFF.

In its sample, this clonotype was seen a few times. The rearrangement uses TRBV5-1 and TRBJ1-1; D is possibly TRBD1 (5 bases). From germline, CDR1 is SGHRS and CDR2 YFSETQ. Between the trimmed V and J ends, which lost 0 bases and 0 bases, there was a span of 9 bases. The CDR3 extends over 15 amino acids. DNA of the CDR3: TGCGCCAGCAGCTTGGCTGGGGGAATGAACACTGAAGCTTTCTTT. Translated, it gives CASSLAGGMNTEAFF. Variable domain in full (rest from reference TRBV5-1 and TRBJ1-1): KAGVTQTPRYLIKTRGQQVTLSCSPISGHRSVSWYQQTPGQGLQFLFEYFSETQRNKGNFPGRFSGRQFSNSRSEMNVSTLELGDSALYLCASSLAGGMNTEAFFGQGTRLTVV.

In nucleotides, the CDR3 is TGTGCCAGCAGCTTAGTCCCGGGGGACCAGGGGGCCTATGAGCAGTTCTTC. It translates to CASSLVPGDQGAYEQFF. V and J are TRBV7-2 and TRBJ2-1; 8 bases agree with TRBD1. V was clipped by 1 base and J by 8 bases; unmatched bases: 13. This CDR3 is 17 amino acids long. Germline CDR1 and CDR2: SGHTA and FQGNSA.

This clonotype was found many times. DNA of the CDR3: TGTGCCAGCTCACAGAGACTCCAAGAGACCCAGTACTTC. Translation: CASSQRLQETQYF. The gene calls are TRBV18 and TRBJ2-5; unclear D gene. From germline, CDR1 is KGHSH and CDR2 LQKENI. The CDR3 covers 13 residues. V gave up 4 bases and J gave up 1 base, with 7 bases separating them.

The chain carries TRBV29-1 and TRBJ2-3; TRBD1 matches at 9 bases. The V gene end was trimmed by 5 bases and the J gene end by 4 bases; junction bases not matched to a gene: 10. The CDR3 extends over 15 amino acids. Germline assignment: CDR1 SQVTM and CDR2 ANQGSEA. This CDR3 reads CSVTPLQGAADTQYF. The CDR3 DNA reads TGCAGCGTTACCCCCTTACAGGGGGCGGCAGATACGCAGTATTTT.

CDR3 in DNA: TGTGCCAGCAGTTTACCAGGGTCTGGGACCGGGGAGCTGTTTTTT. As protein: CASSLPGSGTGELFF. The chain employs TRBV28 and TRBJ2-2, with TRBD1 as a possible D gene (5 bases). V was cut by 2 bases and J by 5 bases, with 12 bases left in between. The CDR3 loop spans 15 amino acids. Germline assignment: CDR1 MDHEN and CDR2 SYDVKM.

The chain links TRBV2 to TRBJ2-2, with D unclear. The germline V gene has CDR1 SNHLY and CDR2 FYNNEI. Trimming left V 6 bases short and J 5 bases short, with 4 bases between. The CDR3 has 11 residues. This chain's CDR3 is CASRRTGELFF. Here the CDR3 DNA reads TGTGCCAGCAGGCGAACCGGGGAGCTGTTTTTT.

This clonotype was seen repeatedly, ten times or more. The chain combines TRBV3-1 with TRBJ1-4, with no clear D. The CDR3 contains 15 residues. Germline lookup yields CDR1 LGHDT and CDR2 YNNKEL (reference sequence). The ends were cut back, 3 bases at V and 0 bases at J, with 8 bases in the middle. The chain's CDR3 is CASSQAAATNEKLFF. CDR3 bases: TGTGCCAGCAGCCAGGCGGCAGCAACTAATGAAAAACTGTTTTTT. Complete variable domain (other parts from reference TRBV3-1 and TRBJ1-4): DTAVSQTPKYLVTQMGNDKSIKCEQNLGHDTMYWYKQDSKKFLKIMFSYNNKELIINETVPNRFSPKSPDKAHLNLHINSLELGDSAVYFCASSQAAATNEKLFFGSGTQLSVL.